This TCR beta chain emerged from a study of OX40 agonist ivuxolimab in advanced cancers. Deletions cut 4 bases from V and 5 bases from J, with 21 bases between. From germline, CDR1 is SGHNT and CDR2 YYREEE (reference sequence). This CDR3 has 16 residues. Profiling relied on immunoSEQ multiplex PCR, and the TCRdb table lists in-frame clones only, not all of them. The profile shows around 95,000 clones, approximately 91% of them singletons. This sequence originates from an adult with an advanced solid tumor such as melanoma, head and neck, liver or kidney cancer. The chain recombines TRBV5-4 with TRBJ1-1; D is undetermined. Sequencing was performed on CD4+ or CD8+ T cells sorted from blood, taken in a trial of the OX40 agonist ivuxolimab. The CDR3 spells CASSPEGVRRGTEAFF. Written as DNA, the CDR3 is TGTGCCAGCAGCCCGGAAGGTGTACGACGGGGTACTGAAGCTTTCTTT.